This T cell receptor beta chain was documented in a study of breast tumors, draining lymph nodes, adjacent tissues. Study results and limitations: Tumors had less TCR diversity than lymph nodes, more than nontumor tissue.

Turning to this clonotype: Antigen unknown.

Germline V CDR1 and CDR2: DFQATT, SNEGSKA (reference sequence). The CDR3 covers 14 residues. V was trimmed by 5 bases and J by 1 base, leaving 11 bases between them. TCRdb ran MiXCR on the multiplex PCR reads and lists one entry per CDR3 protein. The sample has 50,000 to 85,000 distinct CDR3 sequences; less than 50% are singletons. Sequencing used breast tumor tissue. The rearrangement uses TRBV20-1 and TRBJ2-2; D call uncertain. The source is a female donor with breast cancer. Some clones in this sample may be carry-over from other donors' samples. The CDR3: CSAEDRQNTGELFF. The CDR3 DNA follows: TGCAGTGCTGAGGATAGGCAGAACACCGGGGAGCTGTTTTTT.